The 25 T cell receptor beta chains reported below all come from one sample, sequenced in a study of control samples from healthy donors and cancer patients. Measured with immunoSEQ multiplex PCR; TCRdb has only the in-frame clones, and not every one. The table lists about 150,000 clones, about 94% of them singletons, with 5% to 6.5% in the top ten. The sequencing input was blood. The receptors were gathered from a man in his forties in good health.

This clone was observed a single time. This chain joins TRBV19 and TRBJ1-5; 8 bases agree with TRBD1. Germline V lookup: CDR1 LNHDA, CDR2 SQIVND (reference sequence). The CDR3 runs to 15 residues. The ends lost 5 bases at V and 0 bases at J; junction bases unmatched: 3. The CDR3 nucleotides are TGTGCCAGTAGTCTACAGGGGGGTAGCAATCAGCCCCAGCATTTT. Residues: CASSLQGGSNQPQHF. Complete variable domain (other parts from reference TRBV19 and TRBJ1-5): DGGITQSPKYLFRKEGQNVTLSCEQNLNHDAMYWYRQDPGQGLRLIYYSQIVNDFQKGDIAEGYSVSREKKESFPLTVTSAQKNPTAFYLCASSLQGGSNQPQHFGDGTRLSIL.

The CDR3 spells CASSFRGGSNQPQHF. The CDR3 coding sequence is TGTGCCAGCAGCTTCAGGGGGGGTAGCAATCAGCCCCAGCATTTT. The chain uses TRBV7-2 and TRBJ1-5; 7 bases map to TRBD1. The CDR3 totals 15 residues. V shed 3 bases, J shed 0 bases, and the junction held 2 bases outside the gene matches. The germline gives CDR1 SGHTA, CDR2 FQGNSA.

The chain is built from TRBV6-5 and TRBJ1-4; unclear D gene. Trimming removed 0 bases from V and 6 bases from J, with 11 bases in between. Germline loops: CDR1 MNHEY, CDR2 SVGAGI. The CDR3 length is 15 residues. CDR3 sequence (DNA): TGTGCCAGCAGTTACTCGTATCCCCCTGATGAAAAACTGTTTTTT. Its protein product is CASSYSYPPDEKLFF.

V gene TRBV6-5 combines with J gene TRBJ1-6, with 8 bases identical to TRBD1. Germline values: CDR1 MNHEY, CDR2 SVGAGI. The CDR3 is made up of 15 amino acids. V shed 5 bases, J shed 4 bases, and the junction held 4 bases outside the gene matches. CDR3 residues: CASSMGQAYNSPLHF. The CDR3 bases are TGTGCCAGCAGTATGGGACAGGCTTATAATTCACCCCTCCACTTT.

V and J are TRBV30 and TRBJ1-4; D may be TRBD1 (5 bases). The CDR3 sequence is 13 residues long. Germline V gene data show CDR1 as GTSNPN and CDR2 as SVGIG (reference sequence). V lost 6 bases to trimming and J lost 1 base, with 9 bases between them. Here the CDR3 DNA reads TGTGCCTGCTCGAGGGGAACTAATGAAAAACTGTTTTTT. It yields the protein CACSRGTNEKLFF.

The V gene is TRBV5-5, the J gene TRBJ2-3; the match to TRBD2 covers 12 bases. The CDR3 runs to 18 residues. V shed 6 bases and J 2 bases; nucleotides not matched to a gene: 13. Germline V gene sequence: CDR1 SGHKS, CDR2 YYEKEE (reference sequence). Here the CDR3 reads CASNQKGRLAGDTDTQYF. Here the CDR3 DNA reads TGTGCCAGCAACCAAAAGGGGCGACTAGCGGGGGACACAGATACGCAGTATTTT.

This rearrangement joins TRBV5-1 to TRBJ1-3; D might be TRBD1 (5 bases). The CDR3 contains 16 residues. From germline, CDR1 is SGHRS and CDR2 YFSETQ. V lost 4 bases and J lost 0, with 14 bases in between. CDR3 sequence (DNA): TGCGCCAGCAGCCTGGGGGAGTACCCCTCTGGAAACACCATATATTTT. Its protein is CASSLGEYPSGNTIYF. Full variable domain (rest looked up from reference TRBV5-1 and TRBJ1-3): KAGVTQTPRYLIKTRGQQVTLSCSPISGHRSVSWYQQTPGQGLQFLFEYFSETQRNKGNFPGRFSGRQFSNSRSEMNVSTLELGDSALYLCASSLGEYPSGNTIYFGEGSWLTVV.

V usage is TRBV27 and J usage is TRBJ1-5; 7 bases line up with TRBD1. The CDR3 is 15 residues long. The ends lost 1 base at V and 4 bases at J; junction bases unmatched: 4. Germline CDR1 and CDR2: MNHEY and SMNVEV (reference sequence). The CDR3 here is CASSLWTGPNQPQHF. The CDR3 DNA follows: TGTGCCAGCAGTTTATGGACAGGACCGAATCAGCCCCAGCATTTT.

The chain has TRBV7-9 and TRBJ2-7; possible D gene TRBD1, 5 bases. Germline CDR1 SEHNR, CDR2 FQNEAQ (reference sequence). This CDR3 spans 13 amino acids. V shed 2 bases and J shed 7 bases, with 12 bases lying between them. The CDR3 bases are TGTGCCAGCAGCTTACCCCCTGGGGCTGAGCAGTACTTC. This encodes CASSLPPGAEQYF.

This clone was seen a few times. The genes are TRBV30 and TRBJ1-1; 7 bases agree with TRBD1. CDR1 and CDR2 (germline): GTSNPN, SVGIG (reference sequence). Losses at the gene ends were 5 bases for V and 7 bases for J; bases not matched to a gene: 7. The CDR3 contains 12 residues. The CDR3 DNA reads TGTGCCTGGGGAGACAGGGCCCGTGAAGCTTTCTTT. It specifies CAWGDRAREAFF.

The chain joins TRBV25-1 to TRBJ1-1, with unresolved D. CDR1 and CDR2 (germline): MGHDK, SYGVNS. This CDR3 is 11 amino acids long. The V and J ends lost 6 bases and 6 bases respectively, with 8 bases between them. The CDR3 sequence: CASSLSAEAFF. In nucleotides, the CDR3 is TGTGCCAGCAGCCTCAGCGCTGAAGCTTTCTTT.

J is TRBJ2-3 and V is TRBV7-2; D is perhaps TRBD2 (5 bases). Trimming removed 2 bases at V and 6 bases at J, with 9 bases between. This CDR3 comprises 13 residues. Germline-derived CDR1 and CDR2 are SGHTA and FQGNSA. The CDR3 DNA reads TGTGCCAGCAGCTTACTCACGGGGGATACGCAGTATTTT. Its translation is CASSLLTGDTQYF.

The rearrangement uses TRBV11-2 and TRBJ2-7; 7 bases align to TRBD1. The CDR3 is 16 amino acids. Germline V gene data show CDR1 as SGHAT and CDR2 as FQNNGV. The V gene end was trimmed by 6 bases and the J gene end by 6 bases; junction bases not matched to a gene: 17. The chain's CDR3 is CASSPQNSGTASEQYF. The CDR3 DNA is TGTGCCAGCAGTCCTCAGAACTCCGGGACAGCCTCCGAGCAGTACTTC.

For the CDR3, the DNA is TGTGCCAGCAGCCAAACCCTAGGACAGCTCAACACCGGGGAGCTGTTTTTT. Residues: CASSQTLGQLNTGELFF. The chain recombines TRBV3-1 (or the pseudogene TRBV3-2) with TRBJ2-2, with D perhaps TRBD1 (6 bases). With 2 bases removed from V and 2 bases from J, the gap between germline ends came to 15 bases. Germline V CDR1 and CDR2: LGHDT, YNNKEL (reference sequence). This CDR3 has 17 residues.

This chain links TRBV28 with TRBJ1-1; possible D gene TRBD1, 6 bases. The V gene's germline CDR1 is MDHEN and CDR2 SYDVKM. The length of the CDR3 is 13 residues. Trimming stripped 6 bases from V and 2 bases from J, with 10 bases between. CDR3 nucleotides: TGTGCCAGCAGGGCAGGGGCTAACACTGAAGCTTTCTTT. Amino acids: CASRAGANTEAFF.

The chain employs TRBV4-1 and TRBJ1-2; D is perhaps TRBD1 (5 bases). This CDR3 spans 14 amino acids. V was clipped by 4 bases and J by 2 bases, with 11 bases between them. Germline assignment: CDR1 MGHRA and CDR2 YSYEKL. This CDR3 reads CASSLGPENYGYTF. The DNA of the CDR3 is TGCGCCAGCAGCCTGGGACCGGAGAACTATGGCTACACCTTC.

The rearrangement joins TRBV27 to TRBJ2-3; D remains unclear. Trimming cost V 0 bases and J 0 bases, with 10 bases left between them. Germline loops: CDR1 MNHEY, CDR2 SMNVEV (reference sequence). The CDR3 runs 16 residues. CDR3 sequence (DNA): TGTGCCAGCAGTTTATCGACGGCGGTGAGCACAGATACGCAGTATTTT. It translates to CASSLSTAVSTDTQYF.

The chain joins TRBV6-5 to TRBJ1-1, with TRBD1 as a possible D gene (5 bases). Trimming left V 4 bases short and J 6 bases short, with 15 bases between. CDR1 and CDR2 from the germline V gene are MNHEY and SVGAGI. The CDR3 contains 14 residues. The CDR3 DNA sequence: TGTGCCAGCAGTTTCGAATTTGGGGCGGCTGAAGCTTTCTTT. This gives the protein CASSFEFGAAEAFF.

The chain carries TRBV14 and TRBJ1-6; the D is unclear. Germline lookup yields CDR1 SGHDN and CDR2 FVKESK. Deletions cut 0 bases from V and 7 bases from J, with 7 bases between. CDR3 size: 14 residues. CDR3: CASSQELPNSPLHF. CDR3 in DNA: TGTGCCAGCAGCCAAGAGCTCCCGAATTCACCCCTCCACTTT.

The chain couples TRBV30 to TRBJ2-7; D not certain. This CDR3 has 14 amino acids. V was pared by 6 bases and J by 0 bases, with 15 bases between. Germline lookup yields CDR1 GTSNPN and CDR2 SVGIG (reference sequence). The CDR3 here is CACAISLNSYEQYF. In DNA, the CDR3 is TGTGCCTGTGCCATAAGTCTTAACTCCTACGAGCAGTACTTC. Together with reference TRBV30 and TRBJ2-7, the CDR3 gives the full variable domain: SQTIHQWPATLVQPVGSPLSLECTVEGTSNPNLYWYRQAAGRGLQLLFYSVGIGQISSEVPQNLSASRPQDRQFILSSKKLLLSDSGFYLCACAISLNSYEQYFGPGTRLTVT.

The V gene is TRBV28, the J gene TRBJ1-2; no clear D. The CDR3 is 11 residues long. V lost 6 bases and J 4 bases, leaving 6 bases between the germline ends. Looked up from germline, CDR1 is MDHEN and CDR2 is SYDVKM. In DNA, the CDR3 is TGTGCCAGCAGCACCCGCTATGGCTACACCTTC. Translated, it gives CASSTRYGYTF.

The chain couples TRBV7-2 to TRBJ2-7; no clear D. The CDR3 has 13 amino acids. Trimming stripped 1 base from V and 1 base from J, with 5 bases between. The germline V gene encodes CDR1 SGHTA and CDR2 FQGNSA. For the CDR3, the DNA is TGTGCCAGCAGCTTAGGAGAGTCCTACGAGCAGTACTTC. Its translation is CASSLGESYEQYF.

The chain links TRBV20-1 to TRBJ1-2; D is unresolved. The CDR3 length is 11 residues. Trimming cost V 0 bases and J 8 bases, with 7 bases left between them. Germline V gene data show CDR1 as DFQATT and CDR2 as SNEGSKA (reference sequence). The CDR3 sequence is CSARDGRGYTF. The CDR3 DNA is TGCAGTGCTAGAGACGGTAGAGGCTACACCTTC.

Only one count was recorded for this clone. This chain uses TRBV5-1 with TRBJ2-7; 10 nucleotides align to TRBD1. Germline trimming cut 3 bases from V and 3 bases from J; bases unmatched to any gene: 12. The CDR3 sequence is 17 residues long. CDR1 and CDR2 from the germline V gene are SGHRS and YFSETQ. The CDR3 DNA is TGCGCCAGCAGCTCTGGAGGGACAGGGGCTGGAAACTACGAGCAGTACTTC. Protein sequence: CASSSGGTGAGNYEQYF.

The CDR3 loop is CASSLAPGGLTGGYTF. Written as DNA, the CDR3 is TGTGCCAGCAGCTTAGCCCCGGGGGGATTGACGGGTGGCTACACCTTC. V gene TRBV7-2 combines with J gene TRBJ1-2, with a weak D call TRBD1 (5 bases). V gave up 0 bases and J gave up 7 bases, with 18 bases separating them. This CDR3 is 16 amino acids long. Germline V lookup: CDR1 SGHTA, CDR2 FQGNSA.